The sequence of this TCR beta chain was determined in a study of beta chain features in type 1 diabetes. Background on the study: Examined across all samples were over 85 million sorted cells. Study findings and constraints: The similarity of naive, central memory and Treg TCRB repertoires appeared greater among patients than among healthy donors. TCRB CDR3 length was moderately but significantly reduced in all four CD4+ subsets of Type 1 diabetes patients.

Heparinised blood was drawn once per donor, averaging roughly 110 mL. Via the markers CD45RO/CCR7/CD25/CD127/CD95/CD27, stem cell-like memory, regulatory, central memory and naive CD4+ cells were sorted. Comments on this clone: Its antigen is undetermined.

Every bit of the isolated RNA underwent reverse transcription, so sequencing read expressed TCRB transcripts. Sequenced by immunoSEQ multiplex PCR; TCRdb stores in-frame clones only, minus some. The sample consists of more than 250,000 clones, roughly 21% of them appearing once. The CDR3 covers 14 residues. Trimming left V 1 base short and J 0 bases short, with 6 bases between. Per germline, CDR1 SGHTA and CDR2 FQGNSA. The sequence was collected from a woman aged 40 to 49 with type 1 diabetes. The V call is TRBV7-2, the J call TRBJ1-2, with D unresolved. The sequenced sample was naive CD4+ T cells from blood. The CDR3 protein is CASSLDNPNYGYTF. CDR3 in DNA: TGTGCCAGCAGCTTAGACAACCCTAACTATGGCTACACCTTC.